This TCR beta chain appears in the sequencing data of a study of T-cell memory formation after mild COVID-19. Study overall: Most TCR clusters belonged to a single donor.

Study-wide results and limits: Of the contracting clones, CD4+ ones lay mainly in CM and EM, and CD8+ ones in EMRA. The pre-infection memory compartment contained some responding clones, suggesting cross-reactive memory joined.

As to this clonotype: Its antigen is as yet unknown.

From 5'RACE with constant-segment primers came TCR alpha and TCR beta cDNA libraries that carried sample barcodes and UMIs. TCRdb recomputed calls from the 5' RACE reads with MiXCR, one row per CDR3 protein. The sample includes around 530,000 distinct CDR3 sequences, roughly 20% of them seen just once. Sample: PBMCs or a T cell subset sorted from them (not recorded which). This clonotype was obtained from an adult woman who had mild COVID-19 (a few samples of this study predate the infection). Cell type and time point are not known.

CDR3 DNA sequence: TGCGCCAGCAGCCACACTACCAACACCGGGGAGCTGTTTTTT. This codes for CASSHTTNTGELFF. This chain links TRBV4-1 with TRBJ2-2; D unclear. The length of the CDR3 is 14 residues. V lost 3 bases and J 2 bases, leaving 7 bases between the germline ends. The germline CDR1 and CDR2 sequences are MGHRA and YSYEKL.